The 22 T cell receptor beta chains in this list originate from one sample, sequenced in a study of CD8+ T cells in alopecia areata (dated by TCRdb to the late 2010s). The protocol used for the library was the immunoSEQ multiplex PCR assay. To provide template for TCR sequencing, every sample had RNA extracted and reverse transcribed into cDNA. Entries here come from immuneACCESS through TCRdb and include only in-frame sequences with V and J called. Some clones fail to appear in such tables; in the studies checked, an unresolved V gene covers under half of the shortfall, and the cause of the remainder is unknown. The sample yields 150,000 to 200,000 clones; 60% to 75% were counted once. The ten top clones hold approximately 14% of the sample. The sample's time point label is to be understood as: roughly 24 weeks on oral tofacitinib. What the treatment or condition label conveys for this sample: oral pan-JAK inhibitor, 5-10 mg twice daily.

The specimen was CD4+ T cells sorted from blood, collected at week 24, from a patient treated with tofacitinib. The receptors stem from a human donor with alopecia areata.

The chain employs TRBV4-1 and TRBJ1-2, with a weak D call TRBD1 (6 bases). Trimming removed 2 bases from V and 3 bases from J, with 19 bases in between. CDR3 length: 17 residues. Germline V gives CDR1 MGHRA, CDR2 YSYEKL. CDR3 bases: TGCGCCAGCAGCCAACAACAGGGTATGGGTGCCGACTATGGCTACACCTTC. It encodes CASSQQQGMGADYGYTF.

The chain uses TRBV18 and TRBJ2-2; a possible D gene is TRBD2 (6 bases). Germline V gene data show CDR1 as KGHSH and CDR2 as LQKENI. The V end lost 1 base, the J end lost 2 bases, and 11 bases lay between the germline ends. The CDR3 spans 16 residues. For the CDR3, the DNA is TGTGCCAGCTCACCACTAGCGGTGAAAAACACCGGGGAGCTGTTTTTT. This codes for CASSPLAVKNTGELFF.

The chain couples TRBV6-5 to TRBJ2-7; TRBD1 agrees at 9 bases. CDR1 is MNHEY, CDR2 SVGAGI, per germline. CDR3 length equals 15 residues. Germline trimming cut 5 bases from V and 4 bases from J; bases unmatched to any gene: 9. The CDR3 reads CASSKTGQGFYEQYF. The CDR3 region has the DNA TGTGCCAGCAGTAAAACGGGACAGGGATTTTACGAGCAGTACTTC.

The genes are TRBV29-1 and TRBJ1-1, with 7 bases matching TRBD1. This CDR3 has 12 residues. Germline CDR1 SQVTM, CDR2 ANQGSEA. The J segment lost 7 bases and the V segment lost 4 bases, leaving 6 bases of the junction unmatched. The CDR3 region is CSVVRGRREAFF. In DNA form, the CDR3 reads TGCAGCGTTGTTAGGGGGCGTCGTGAAGCTTTCTTT. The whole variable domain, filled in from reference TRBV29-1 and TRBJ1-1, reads SAVISQKPSRDICQRGTSLTIQCQVDSQVTMMFWYRQQPGQSLTLIATANQGSEATYESGFVIDKFPISRPNLTFSTLTVSNMSPEDSSIYLCSVVRGRREAFFGQGTRLTVV.

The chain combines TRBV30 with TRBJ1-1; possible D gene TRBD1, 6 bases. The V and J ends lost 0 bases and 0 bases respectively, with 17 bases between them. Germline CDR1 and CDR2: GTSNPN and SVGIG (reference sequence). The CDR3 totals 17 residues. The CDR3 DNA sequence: TGTGCCTGGAGTGTAAAGGGACATAGACACGTGAACACTGAAGCTTTCTTT. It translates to CAWSVKGHRHVNTEAFF.

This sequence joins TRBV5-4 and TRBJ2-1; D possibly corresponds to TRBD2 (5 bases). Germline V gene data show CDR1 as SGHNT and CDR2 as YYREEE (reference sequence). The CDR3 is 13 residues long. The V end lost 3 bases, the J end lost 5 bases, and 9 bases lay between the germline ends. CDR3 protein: CASSSTTHNEQFF. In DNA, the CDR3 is TGTGCCAGCAGCTCGACTACCCACAATGAGCAGTTCTTC.

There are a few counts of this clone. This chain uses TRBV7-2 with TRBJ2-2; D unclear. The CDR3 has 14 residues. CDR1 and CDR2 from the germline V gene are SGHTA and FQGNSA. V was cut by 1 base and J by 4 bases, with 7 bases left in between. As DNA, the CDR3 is TGTGCCAGCAGCTTAGGAGGAACCACCGGGGAGCTGTTTTTT. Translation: CASSLGGTTGELFF. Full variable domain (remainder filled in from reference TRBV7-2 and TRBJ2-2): GAGVSQSPSNKVTEKGKDVELRCDPISGHTALYWYRQSLGQGLEFLIYFQGNSAPDKSGLPSDRFSAERTGGSVSTLTIQRTQQEDSAVYLCASSLGGTTGELFFGEGSRLTVL.

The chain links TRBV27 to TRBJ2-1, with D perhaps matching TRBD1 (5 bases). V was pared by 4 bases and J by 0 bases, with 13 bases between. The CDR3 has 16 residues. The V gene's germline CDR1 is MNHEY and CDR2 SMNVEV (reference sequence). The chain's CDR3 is CASSSDRTISYNEQFF. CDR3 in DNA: TGTGCCAGCAGTTCAGACAGAACCATCTCCTACAATGAGCAGTTCTTC.

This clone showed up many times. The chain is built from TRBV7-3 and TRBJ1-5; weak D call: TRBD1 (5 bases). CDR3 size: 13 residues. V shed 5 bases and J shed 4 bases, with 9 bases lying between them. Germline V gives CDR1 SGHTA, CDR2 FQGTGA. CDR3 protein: CASSPGVNQPQHF. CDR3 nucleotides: TGTGCCAGCAGCCCGGGGGTAAATCAGCCCCAGCATTTT.

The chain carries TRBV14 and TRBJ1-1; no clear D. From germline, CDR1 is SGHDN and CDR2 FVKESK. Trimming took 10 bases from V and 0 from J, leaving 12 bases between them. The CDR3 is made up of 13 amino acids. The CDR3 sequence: CATTVGVNTEAFF. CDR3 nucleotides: TGTGCCACCACTGTCGGGGTGAACACTGAAGCTTTCTTT.

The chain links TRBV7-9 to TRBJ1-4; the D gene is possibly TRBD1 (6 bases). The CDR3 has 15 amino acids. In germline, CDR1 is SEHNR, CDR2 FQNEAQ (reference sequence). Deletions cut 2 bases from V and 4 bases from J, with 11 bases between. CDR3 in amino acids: CASSLSGQRNEKLFF. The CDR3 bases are TGTGCCAGCAGCTTAAGTGGACAGCGTAATGAAAAACTGTTTTTT.

The chain's CDR3 is CASTLNQGGNEQFF. The CDR3 DNA reads TGTGCCAGCACCCTAAATCAAGGAGGCAATGAGCAGTTCTTC. This chain connects TRBV11-2 to TRBJ2-1, with D possibly matching TRBD2 (5 bases). The germline gives CDR1 SGHAT, CDR2 FQNNGV. The V end was cut by 7 bases, the J end by 6 bases, with 16 bases between. The CDR3 spans 14 residues.

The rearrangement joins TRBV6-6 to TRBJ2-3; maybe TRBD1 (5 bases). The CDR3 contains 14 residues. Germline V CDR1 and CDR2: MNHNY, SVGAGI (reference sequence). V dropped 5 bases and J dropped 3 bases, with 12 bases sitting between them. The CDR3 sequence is CASSAGYATDTQYF. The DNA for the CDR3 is TGTGCCAGCAGTGCAGGGTATGCGACAGATACGCAGTATTTT.

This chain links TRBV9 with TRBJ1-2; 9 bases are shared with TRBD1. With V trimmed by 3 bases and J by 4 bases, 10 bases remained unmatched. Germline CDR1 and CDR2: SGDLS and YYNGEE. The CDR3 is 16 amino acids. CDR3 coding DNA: TGTGCCAGCAGCGAGGGACAGGGCTTATCTCTCTATGGCTACACCTTC. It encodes CASSEGQGLSLYGYTF.

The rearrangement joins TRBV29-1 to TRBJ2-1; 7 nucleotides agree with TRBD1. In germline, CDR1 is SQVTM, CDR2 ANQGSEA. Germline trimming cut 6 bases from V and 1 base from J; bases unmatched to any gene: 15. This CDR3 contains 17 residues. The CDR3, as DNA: TGCAGCGTCAAGTTGACAGGGTCCCGCCTATCCTACAATGAGCAGTTCTTC. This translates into CSVKLTGSRLSYNEQFF.

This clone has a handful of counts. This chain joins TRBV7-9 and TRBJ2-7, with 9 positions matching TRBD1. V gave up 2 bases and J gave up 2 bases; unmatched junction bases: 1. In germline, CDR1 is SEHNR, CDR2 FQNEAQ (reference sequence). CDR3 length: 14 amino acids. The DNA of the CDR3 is TGTGCCAGCAGCTTACGGGACAGGGCCTACGAGCAGTACTTC. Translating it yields CASSLRDRAYEQYF.

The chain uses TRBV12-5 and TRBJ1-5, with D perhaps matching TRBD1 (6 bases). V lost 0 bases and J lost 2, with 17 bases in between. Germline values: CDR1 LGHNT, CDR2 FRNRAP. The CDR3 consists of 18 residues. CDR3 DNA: TGTGCTAGTGGTTTGGTATTAGGCAGGGGCTCCGGCAATCAGCCCCAGCATTTT. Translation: CASGLVLGRGSGNQPQHF.

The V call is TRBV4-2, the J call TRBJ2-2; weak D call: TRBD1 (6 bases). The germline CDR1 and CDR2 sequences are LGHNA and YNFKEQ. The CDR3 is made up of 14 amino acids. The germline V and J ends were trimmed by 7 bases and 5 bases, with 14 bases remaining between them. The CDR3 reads CASTPSTGTGELFF. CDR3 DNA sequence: TGTGCCAGCACCCCTTCAACAGGGACCGGGGAGCTGTTTTTT.

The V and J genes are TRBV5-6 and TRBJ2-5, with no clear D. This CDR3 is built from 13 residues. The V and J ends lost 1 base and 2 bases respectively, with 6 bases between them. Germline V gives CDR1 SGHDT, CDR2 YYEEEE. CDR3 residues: CASSLRVQETQYF. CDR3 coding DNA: TGTGCCAGCAGCTTGAGGGTTCAAGAGACCCAGTACTTC.

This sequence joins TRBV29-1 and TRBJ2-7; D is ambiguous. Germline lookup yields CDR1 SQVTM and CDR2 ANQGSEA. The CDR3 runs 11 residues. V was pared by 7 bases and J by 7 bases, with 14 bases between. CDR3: CSAGSNREQYF. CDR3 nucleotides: TGCAGCGCCGGGTCAAACCGTGAGCAGTACTTC.

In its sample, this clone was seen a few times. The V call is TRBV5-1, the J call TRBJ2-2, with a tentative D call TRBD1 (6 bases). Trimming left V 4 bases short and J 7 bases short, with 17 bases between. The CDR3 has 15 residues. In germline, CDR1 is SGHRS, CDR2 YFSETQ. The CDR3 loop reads CASSPQGLTGGELFF. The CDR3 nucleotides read TGCGCCAGCAGCCCGCAGGGGTTAACTGGCGGGGAGCTGTTTTTT. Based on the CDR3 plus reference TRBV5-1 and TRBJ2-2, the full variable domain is KAGVTQTPRYLIKTRGQQVTLSCSPISGHRSVSWYQQTPGQGLQFLFEYFSETQRNKGNFPGRFSGRQFSNSRSEMNVSTLELGDSALYLCASSPQGLTGGELFFGEGSRLTVL.

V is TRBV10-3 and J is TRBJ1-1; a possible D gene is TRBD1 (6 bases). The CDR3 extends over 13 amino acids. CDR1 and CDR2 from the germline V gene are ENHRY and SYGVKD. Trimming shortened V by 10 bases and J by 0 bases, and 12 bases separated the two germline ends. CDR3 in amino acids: CATTGHLNTEAFF. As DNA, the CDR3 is TGTGCCACCACGGGACACTTGAACACTGAAGCTTTCTTT.